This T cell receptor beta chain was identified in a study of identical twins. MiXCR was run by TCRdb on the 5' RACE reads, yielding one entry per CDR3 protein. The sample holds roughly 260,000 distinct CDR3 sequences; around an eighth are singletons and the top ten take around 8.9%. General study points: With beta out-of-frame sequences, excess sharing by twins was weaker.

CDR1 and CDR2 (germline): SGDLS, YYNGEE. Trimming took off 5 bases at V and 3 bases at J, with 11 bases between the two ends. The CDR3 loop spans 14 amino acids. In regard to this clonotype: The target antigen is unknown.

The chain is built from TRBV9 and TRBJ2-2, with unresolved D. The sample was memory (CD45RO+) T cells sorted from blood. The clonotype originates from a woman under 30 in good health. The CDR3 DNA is TGTGCCAGCAGTGCGGACGGATACACCGGGGAGCTGTTTTTT. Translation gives CASSADGYTGELFF.